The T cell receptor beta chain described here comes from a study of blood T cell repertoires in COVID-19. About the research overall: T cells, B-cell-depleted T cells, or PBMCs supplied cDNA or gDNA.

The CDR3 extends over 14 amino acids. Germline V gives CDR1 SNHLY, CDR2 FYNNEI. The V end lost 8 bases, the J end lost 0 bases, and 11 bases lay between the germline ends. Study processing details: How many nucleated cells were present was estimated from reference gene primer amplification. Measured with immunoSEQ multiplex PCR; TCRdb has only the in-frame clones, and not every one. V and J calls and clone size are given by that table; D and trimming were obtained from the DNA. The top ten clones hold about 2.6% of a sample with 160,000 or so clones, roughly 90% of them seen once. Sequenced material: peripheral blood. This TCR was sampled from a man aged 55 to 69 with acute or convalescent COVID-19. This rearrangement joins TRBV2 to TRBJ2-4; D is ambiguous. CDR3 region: CASGENLAKNIQYF. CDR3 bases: TGTGCCAGCGGAGAGAACTTAGCCAAAAACATTCAGTACTTC. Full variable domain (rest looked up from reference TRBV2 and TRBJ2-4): EPEVTQTPSHQVTQMGQEVILRCVPISNHLYFYWYRQILGQKVEFLVSFYNNEISEKSEIFDDQFSVERPDGSNFTLKIRSTKLEDSAMYFCASGENLAKNIQYFGAGTRLSVL.